These 8 T cell receptor beta chains originate from one sample sequenced in a study of T cells after yellow fever vaccination. One entry per CDR3 protein, called by TCRdb with MiXCR from the 5' RACE reads. The top ten clones hold around 17% of a sample with approximately 510,000 distinct CDR3 sequences, 21% of them seen once. Material: PBMCs, obtained roughly 23 days after the first yellow fever vaccination. These receptors all come from a man between 18 and 29 years old who received the YFV17D yellow fever vaccine.

This clonotype was seen ten or more times. V and J are TRBV7-6 and TRBJ2-3; D perhaps matches TRBD2 (5 bases). Germline V gene lookup returns CDR1 SGHVS and CDR2 FNYEAQ. The CDR3 length is 13 residues. Trimming left V 8 bases short and J 4 bases short, with 13 bases between. The CDR3 reads CASGLDAADTQYF. For the CDR3, the DNA is TGTGCCAGCGGACTTGACGCAGCAGATACGCAGTATTTT.

This chain joins TRBV29-1 and TRBJ1-2; D is unclear. The V gene lost 3 bases and the J gene lost 6 bases, with 11 bases spanning the gap. Germline V gene data show CDR1 as SQVTM and CDR2 as ANQGSEA. The CDR3 sequence is 12 residues long. As DNA, the CDR3 is TGCAGCGTTGACTCGCAGAGCCATGGCTACACCTTC. Protein product: CSVDSQSHGYTF.

This clonotype was seen more than once but under ten times. The chain uses TRBV7-9 and TRBJ2-1, with TRBD2 matching 9 bases. The germline CDR1 and CDR2 sequences are SEHNR and FQNEAQ (reference sequence). V was clipped by 2 bases and J by 0 bases; unmatched bases: 5. The CDR3 extends over 17 amino acids. CDR3 protein: CASSLLRGGHSYNEQFF. CDR3 nucleotides: TGTGCCAGCAGCTTACTGCGGGGGGGCCACTCCTACAATGAGCAGTTCTTC.

This clonotype was counted only a few times. CDR3 DNA: TGCGCCAGCAGCCTCTCGGGAGTTGTCTACGAGCAGTACTTC. Amino acids: CASSLSGVVYEQYF. The rearrangement joins TRBV4-1 to TRBJ2-7; the D gene is possibly TRBD2 (6 bases). V dropped 4 bases and J dropped 3 bases, with 13 bases sitting between them. This CDR3 has 14 amino acids. From germline, CDR1 is MGHRA and CDR2 YSYEKL.

This clonotype has just a few counts. CDR3 DNA: TGTGCCTGGAGCGACCACCCAGGCCAGCCCCAGCATTTT. Its translation: CAWSDHPGQPQHF. The chain has TRBV30 and TRBJ1-5, with D unresolved. The V gene's germline CDR1 is GTSNPN and CDR2 SVGIG (reference sequence). The CDR3 is 13 amino acids. V gave up 3 bases and J gave up 7 bases, with 13 bases separating them.

The chain joins TRBV3-1 to TRBJ2-5, with D unclear. V gave up 0 bases and J gave up 4 bases, with 18 bases separating them. Germline loops: CDR1 LGHDT, CDR2 YNNKEL (reference sequence). The CDR3 extends over 17 amino acids. The CDR3 here is CASSQDRRVGYPETQYF. CDR3 nucleotide sequence: TGTGCCAGCAGCCAAGATCGCCGGGTAGGGTACCCAGAGACCCAGTACTTC.

This clonotype occurred a few times. This rearrangement joins TRBV14 to TRBJ2-7; D not resolved. V was trimmed by 1 base and J by 8 bases, leaving 12 bases between them. This CDR3 is built from 13 residues. Per germline, CDR1 SGHDN and CDR2 FVKESK. The CDR3 DNA follows: TGTGCCAGCAGCCAAGCGAGGCTGACTCAGCAGTACGTC. Its translation: CASSQARLTQQYV.

This clonotype was seen a few times. The J gene is TRBJ1-2, the V gene TRBV12-3 or TRBV12-4; perhaps TRBD1 as D (5 bases). Trimming took 6 bases from V and 8 from J, leaving 13 bases between them. CDR3 length equals 12 residues. The CDR3 sequence is CASSTGGDGYTF. Written as DNA, the CDR3 is TGTGCCAGCAGCACCGGCGGGGACGGCTACACCTTC.